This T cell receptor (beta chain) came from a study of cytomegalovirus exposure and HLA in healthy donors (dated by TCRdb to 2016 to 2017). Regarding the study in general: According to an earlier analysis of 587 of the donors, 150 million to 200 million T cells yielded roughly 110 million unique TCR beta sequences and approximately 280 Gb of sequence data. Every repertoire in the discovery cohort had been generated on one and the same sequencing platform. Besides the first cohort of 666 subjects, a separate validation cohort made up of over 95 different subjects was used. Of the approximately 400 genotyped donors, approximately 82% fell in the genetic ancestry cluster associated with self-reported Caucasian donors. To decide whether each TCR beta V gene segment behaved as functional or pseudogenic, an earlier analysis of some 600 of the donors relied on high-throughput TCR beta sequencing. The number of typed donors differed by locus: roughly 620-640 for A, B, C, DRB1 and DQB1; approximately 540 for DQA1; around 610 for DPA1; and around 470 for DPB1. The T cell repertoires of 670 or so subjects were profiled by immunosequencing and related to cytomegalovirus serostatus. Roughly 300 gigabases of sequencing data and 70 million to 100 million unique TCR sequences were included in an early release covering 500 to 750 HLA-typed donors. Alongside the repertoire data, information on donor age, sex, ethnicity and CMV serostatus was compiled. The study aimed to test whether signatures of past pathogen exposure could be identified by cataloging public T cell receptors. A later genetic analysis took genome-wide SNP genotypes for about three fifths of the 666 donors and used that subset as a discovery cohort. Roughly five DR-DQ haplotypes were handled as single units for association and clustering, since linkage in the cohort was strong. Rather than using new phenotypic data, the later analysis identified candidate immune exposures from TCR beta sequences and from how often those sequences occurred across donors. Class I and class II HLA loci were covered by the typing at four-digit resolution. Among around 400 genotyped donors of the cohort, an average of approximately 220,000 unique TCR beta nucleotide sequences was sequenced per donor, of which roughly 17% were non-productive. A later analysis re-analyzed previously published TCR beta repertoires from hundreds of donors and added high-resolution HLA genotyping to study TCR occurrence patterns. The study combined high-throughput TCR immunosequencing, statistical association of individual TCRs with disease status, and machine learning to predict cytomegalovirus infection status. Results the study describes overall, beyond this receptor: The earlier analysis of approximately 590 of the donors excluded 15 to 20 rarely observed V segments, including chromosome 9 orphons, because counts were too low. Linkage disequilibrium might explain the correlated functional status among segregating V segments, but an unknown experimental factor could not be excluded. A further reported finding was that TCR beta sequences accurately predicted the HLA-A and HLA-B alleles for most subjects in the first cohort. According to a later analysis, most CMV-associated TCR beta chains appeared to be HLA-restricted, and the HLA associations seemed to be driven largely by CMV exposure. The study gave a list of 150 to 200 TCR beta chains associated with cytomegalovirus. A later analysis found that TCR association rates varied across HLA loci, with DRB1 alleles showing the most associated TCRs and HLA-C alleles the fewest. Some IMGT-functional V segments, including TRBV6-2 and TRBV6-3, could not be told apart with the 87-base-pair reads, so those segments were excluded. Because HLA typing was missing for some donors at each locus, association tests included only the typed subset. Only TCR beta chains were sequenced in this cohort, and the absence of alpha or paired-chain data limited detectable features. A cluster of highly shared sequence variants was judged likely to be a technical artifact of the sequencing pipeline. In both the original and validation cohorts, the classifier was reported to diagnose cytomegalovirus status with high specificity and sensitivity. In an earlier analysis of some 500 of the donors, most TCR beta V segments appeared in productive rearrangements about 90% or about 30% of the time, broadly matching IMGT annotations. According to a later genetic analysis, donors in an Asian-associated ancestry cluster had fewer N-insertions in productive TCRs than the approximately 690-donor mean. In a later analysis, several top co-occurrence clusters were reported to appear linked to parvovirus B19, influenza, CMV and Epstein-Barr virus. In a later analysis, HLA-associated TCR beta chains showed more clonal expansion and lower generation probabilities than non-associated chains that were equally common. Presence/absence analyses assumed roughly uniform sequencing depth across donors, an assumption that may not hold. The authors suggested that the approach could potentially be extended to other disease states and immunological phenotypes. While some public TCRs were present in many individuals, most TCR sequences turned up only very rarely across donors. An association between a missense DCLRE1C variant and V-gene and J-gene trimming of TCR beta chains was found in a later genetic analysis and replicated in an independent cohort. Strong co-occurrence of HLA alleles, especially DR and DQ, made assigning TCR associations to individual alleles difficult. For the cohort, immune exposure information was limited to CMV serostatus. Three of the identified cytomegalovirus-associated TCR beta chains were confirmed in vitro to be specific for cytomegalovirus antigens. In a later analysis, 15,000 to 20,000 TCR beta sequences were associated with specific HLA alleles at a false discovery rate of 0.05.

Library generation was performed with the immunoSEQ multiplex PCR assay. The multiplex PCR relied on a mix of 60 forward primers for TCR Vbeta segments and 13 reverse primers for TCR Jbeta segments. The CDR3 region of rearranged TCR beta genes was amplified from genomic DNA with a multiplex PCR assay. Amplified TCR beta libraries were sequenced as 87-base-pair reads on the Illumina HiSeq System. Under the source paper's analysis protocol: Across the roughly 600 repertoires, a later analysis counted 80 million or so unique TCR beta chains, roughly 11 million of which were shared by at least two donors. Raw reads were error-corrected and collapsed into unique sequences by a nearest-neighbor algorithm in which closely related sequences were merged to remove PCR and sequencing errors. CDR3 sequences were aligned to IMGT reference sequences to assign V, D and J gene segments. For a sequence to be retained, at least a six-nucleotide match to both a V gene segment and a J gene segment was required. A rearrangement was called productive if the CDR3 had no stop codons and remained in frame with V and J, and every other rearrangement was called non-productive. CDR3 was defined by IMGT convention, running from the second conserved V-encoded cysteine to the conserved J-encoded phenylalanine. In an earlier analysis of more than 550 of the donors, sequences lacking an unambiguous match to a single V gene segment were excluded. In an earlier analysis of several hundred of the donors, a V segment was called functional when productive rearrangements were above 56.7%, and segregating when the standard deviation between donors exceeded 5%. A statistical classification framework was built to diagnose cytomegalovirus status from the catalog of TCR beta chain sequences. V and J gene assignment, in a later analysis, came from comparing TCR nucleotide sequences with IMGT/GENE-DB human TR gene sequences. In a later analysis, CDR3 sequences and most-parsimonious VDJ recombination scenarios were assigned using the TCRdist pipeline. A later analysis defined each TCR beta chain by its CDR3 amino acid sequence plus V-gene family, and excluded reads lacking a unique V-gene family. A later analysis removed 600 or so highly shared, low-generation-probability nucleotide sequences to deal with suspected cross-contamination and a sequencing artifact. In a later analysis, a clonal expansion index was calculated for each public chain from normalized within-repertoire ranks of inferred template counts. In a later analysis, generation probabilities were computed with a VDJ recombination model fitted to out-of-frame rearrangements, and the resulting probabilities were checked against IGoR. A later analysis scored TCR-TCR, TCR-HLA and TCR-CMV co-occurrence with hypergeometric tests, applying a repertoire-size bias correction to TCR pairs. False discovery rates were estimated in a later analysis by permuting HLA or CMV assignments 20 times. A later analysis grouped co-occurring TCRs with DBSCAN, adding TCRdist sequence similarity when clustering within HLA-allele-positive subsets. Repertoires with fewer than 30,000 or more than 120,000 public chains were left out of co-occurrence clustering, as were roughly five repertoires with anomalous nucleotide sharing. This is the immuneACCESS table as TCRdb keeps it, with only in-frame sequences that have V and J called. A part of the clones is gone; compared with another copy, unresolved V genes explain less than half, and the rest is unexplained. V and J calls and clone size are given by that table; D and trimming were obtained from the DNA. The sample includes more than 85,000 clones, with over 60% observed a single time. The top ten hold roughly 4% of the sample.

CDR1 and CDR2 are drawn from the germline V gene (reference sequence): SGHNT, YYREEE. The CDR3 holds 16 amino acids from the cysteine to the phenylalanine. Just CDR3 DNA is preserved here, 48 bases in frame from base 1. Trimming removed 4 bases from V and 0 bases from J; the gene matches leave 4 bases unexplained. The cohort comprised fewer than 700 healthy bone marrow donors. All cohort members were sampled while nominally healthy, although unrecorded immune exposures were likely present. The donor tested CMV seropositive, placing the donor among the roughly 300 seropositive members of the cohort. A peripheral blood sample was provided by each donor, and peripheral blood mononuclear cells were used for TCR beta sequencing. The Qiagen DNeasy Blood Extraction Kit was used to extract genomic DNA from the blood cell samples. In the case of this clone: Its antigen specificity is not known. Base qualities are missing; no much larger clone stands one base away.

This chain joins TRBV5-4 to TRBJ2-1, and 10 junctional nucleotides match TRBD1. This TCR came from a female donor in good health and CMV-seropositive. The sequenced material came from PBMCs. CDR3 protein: CASSQGQGVSYNEQFF. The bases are TGTGCCAGCAGCCAAGGACAGGGGGTCTCCTACAATGAGCAGTTCTTC.